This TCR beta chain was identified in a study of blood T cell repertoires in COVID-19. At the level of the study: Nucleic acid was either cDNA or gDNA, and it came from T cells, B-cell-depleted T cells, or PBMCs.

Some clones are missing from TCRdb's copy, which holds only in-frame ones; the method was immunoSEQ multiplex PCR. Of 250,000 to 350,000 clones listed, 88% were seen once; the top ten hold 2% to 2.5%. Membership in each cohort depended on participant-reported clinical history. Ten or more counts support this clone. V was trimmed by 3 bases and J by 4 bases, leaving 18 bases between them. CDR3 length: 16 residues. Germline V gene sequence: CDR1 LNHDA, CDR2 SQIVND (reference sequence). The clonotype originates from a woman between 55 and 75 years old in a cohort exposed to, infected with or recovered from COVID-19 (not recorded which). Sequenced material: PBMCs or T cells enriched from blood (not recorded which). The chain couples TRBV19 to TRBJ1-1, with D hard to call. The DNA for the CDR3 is TGTGCCAGTAGTATTAGTCTCCATCACCTAACCACTGAAGCTTTCTTT. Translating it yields CASSISLHHLTTEAFF.